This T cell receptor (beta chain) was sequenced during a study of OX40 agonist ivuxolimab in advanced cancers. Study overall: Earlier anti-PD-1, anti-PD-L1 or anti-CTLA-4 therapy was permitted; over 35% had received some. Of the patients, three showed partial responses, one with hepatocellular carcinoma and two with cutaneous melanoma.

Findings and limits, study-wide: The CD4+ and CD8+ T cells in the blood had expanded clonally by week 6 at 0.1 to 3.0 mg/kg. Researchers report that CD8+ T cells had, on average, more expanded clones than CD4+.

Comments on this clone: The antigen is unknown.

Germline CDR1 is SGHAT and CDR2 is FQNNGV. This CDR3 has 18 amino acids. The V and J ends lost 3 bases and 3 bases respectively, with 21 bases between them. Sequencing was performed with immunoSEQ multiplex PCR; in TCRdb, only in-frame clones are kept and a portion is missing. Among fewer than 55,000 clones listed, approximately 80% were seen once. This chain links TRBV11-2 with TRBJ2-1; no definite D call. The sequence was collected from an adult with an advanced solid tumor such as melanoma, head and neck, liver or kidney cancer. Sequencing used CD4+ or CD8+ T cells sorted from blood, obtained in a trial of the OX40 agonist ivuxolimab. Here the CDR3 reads CASSFLIFRGDLYNEQFF. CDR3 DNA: TGTGCCAGCAGCTTCTTGATTTTCCGAGGAGATCTCTACAATGAGCAGTTCTTC.